This is a list of T cell receptor beta chains from one sample in a study of technical replicates of blood from a handful of donors. Profiled with immunoSEQ multiplex PCR; TCRdb holds only in-frame clones, not every one. The repertoire holds some 60,000 clones, with approximately 90% as singletons. The source material was PBMCs. These TCRs come from a human donor in good health. Some clones in this sample may be carry-over from other donors' samples. CDR3s include the opening cysteine and the closing phenylalanine or tryptophan. The D gene is left open where the match is weak. The size field is filled for only some rows; it gives once, few, many or a size class.

TRBJ1-2,NA,NA,TRBV4-2,16,CASSRAGGSGADGYTF,TGTGCCAGCAGTCGGGCGGGGGGCAGCGGGGCTGATGGCTACACCTTC
TRBJ1-1,NA,NA,TRBV30,12,CAWTGGDTEAFF,TGTGCCTGGACGGGAGGGGACACTGAAGCTTTCTTT
TRBJ1-2,NA,few,TRBV4-1,15,CASSQTQGSYYGYTF,TGCGCCAGCAGCCAAACACAGGGTAGTTACTATGGCTACACCTTC
TRBJ2-7,TRBD1,NA,TRBV25-1,16,CASSDHRQGEGDEQYF,TGTGCCAGCAGTGACCATAGACAGGGCGAGGGCGACGAGCAGTACTTC
TRBJ2-7,TRBD2,once,TRBV5-4,17,CASSDLAGGPFTYEQYF,TGTGCCAGCAGCGACCTAGCGGGAGGACCCTTCACCTACGAGCAGTACTTC
TRBJ2-2,TRBD2,NA,TRBV7-9,16,CASSLAGGSNTGELFF,TGTGCCAGCAGCCTAGCGGGAGGCTCGAACACCGGGGAGCTGTTTTTT
TRBJ1-4,NA,NA,TRBV19,16,CASSIGLTATNEKLFF,TGTGCCAGTAGTATAGGACTGACAGCAACTAATGAAAAACTGTTTTTT
TRBJ2-1,TRBD2,NA,TRBV5-1,16,CASSGGGTSGYNEQFF,TGCGCCAGCAGCGGGGGGGGGACTAGCGGCTACAATGAGCAGTTCTTC
TRBJ1-2,TRBD1,NA,TRBV10-3,14,CAISESTGAYGYTF,TGTGCCATCAGTGAGTCGACAGGGGCATATGGCTACACCTTC
TRBJ2-2,NA,NA,TRBV29-1,12,CSVEPNTGELFF,TGCAGCGTGGAGCCTAACACCGGGGAGCTGTTTTTT
TRBJ1-1,NA,NA,TRBV6-1,13,CASRPQVNTEAFF,TGTGCCAGCAGACCTCAGGTGAACACTGAAGCTTTCTTT
TRBJ2-3,TRBD2,NA,TRBV4-1,13,CASSQERGDTQYF,TGCGCCAGCAGCCAAGAGCGGGGGGATACGCAGTATTTT
TRBJ2-5,TRBD2,NA,TRBV5-1,13,CASRQTRGETQYF,TGCGCCAGCAGACAGACGCGGGGGGAGACCCAGTACTTC
TRBJ2-6,TRBD1,NA,TRBV18,15,CASSFGTAGANVLTF,TGTGCCAGCTCTTTCGGGACAGCTGGGGCCAACGTCCTGACTTTC
TRBJ1-6,NA,few,TRBV6-1,14,CASNPVRGNSPLHF,TGTGCCAGCAACCCTGTCAGGGGAAATTCACCCCTCCACTTT
TRBJ1-2,TRBD1,NA,TRBV5-1,15,CASTPGQGRNYGYTF,TGCGCCAGCACCCCTGGACAGGGGAGGAACTATGGCTACACCTTC
TRBJ2-6,TRBD1,NA,TRBV2,18,CASSQIHRGQTGANVLTF,TGTGCCAGCAGTCAAATCCACAGGGGGCAGACTGGGGCCAACGTCCTGACTTTC
TRBJ1-5,NA,NA,TRBV7-9,14,CASSPTGSNQPQHF,TGTGCCAGCAGTCCCACAGGGAGTAATCAGCCCCAGCATTTT
TRBJ1-1,NA,NA,TRBV19,14,CASSIMGQGTEAFF,TGTGCCAGTAGTATAATGGGACAAGGCACTGAAGCTTTCTTT
TRBJ2-7,TRBD1,NA,TRBV7-2,15,CASSPYVGTAYEQYF,TGTGCCAGCAGCCCCTATGTAGGGACAGCCTACGAGCAGTACTTC
TRBJ2-7,NA,NA,TRBV18,12,CASSPPTYEQYF,TGTGCCAGCTCACCACCCACCTACGAGCAGTACTTC
TRBJ1-6,NA,NA,TRBV2,14,CASRSGAYNSPLHF,TGTGCCAGCCGTTCGGGGGCCTATAATTCACCCCTCCACTTT
TRBJ2-4,NA,NA,TRBV18,15,CASSEGLVEGNIQYF,TGTGCCAGCTCGGAGGGACTGGTTGAGGGAAACATTCAGTACTTC
TRBJ2-1,TRBD1,NA,TRBV10-3,15,CAISPDRGVHNEQFF,TGTGCCATCAGTCCAGACAGGGGGGTCCACAATGAGCAGTTCTTC
TRBJ1-1,NA,NA,TRBV6-5,14,CASSYREGDTEAFF,TGTGCCAGCAGTTACAGGGAGGGGGACACTGAAGCTTTCTTT
TRBJ1-5,NA,NA,TRBV2,14,CASAAGAGNQPQHF,TGTGCCAGCGCGGCAGGGGCCGGAAATCAGCCCCAGCATTTT
TRBJ1-1,TRBD1,NA,TRBV6-6,13,CASSYQRDREAFF,TGTGCCAGCAGTTATCAAAGGGACAGGGAAGCTTTCTTT
TRBJ1-6,TRBD1,NA,TRBV7-2,17,CASSGPAGTDYNSPLHF,TGTGCCAGCAGCGGGCCGGCCGGGACAGACTATAATTCACCCCTCCACTTT
TRBJ1-6,NA,NA,TRBV13,12,CASSFTGTPLHF,TGTGCCAGCAGCTTCACAGGGACCCCCCTCCACTTT
TRBJ2-7,TRBD2,NA,TRBV10-3,15,CAISDPGLPYGEQYF,TGTGCCATCAGTGACCCGGGACTACCTTACGGCGAGCAGTACTTC
TRBJ2-2,TRBD2,many,TRBV5-1,17,CASSLKKTGGNTGELFF,TGCGCCAGCAGCTTGAAGAAGACGGGGGGGAACACCGGGGAGCTGTTTTTT
TRBJ2-2,NA,NA,TRBV7-2,13,CASSSREAGELFF,TGTGCCAGCAGCTCCAGGGAGGCCGGGGAGCTGTTTTTT
TRBJ1-1,TRBD1,NA,TRBV5-4,16,CASSYRDRRYITEAFF,TGTGCCAGCAGCTACCGGGACAGGAGATATATCACTGAAGCTTTCTTT
TRBJ2-7,TRBD2,NA,TRBV4-3,15,CASSQGPSGRYEQYF,TGCGCCAGCAGCCAAGGGCCTAGCGGGAGGTACGAGCAGTACTTC
TRBJ1-4,NA,NA,TRBV5-4,13,CASSLDAGEKLFF,TGTGCCAGCAGCTTGGACGCGGGGGAAAAACTGTTTTTT
TRBJ1-5,NA,NA,TRBV4-2,14,CASSQDRRAQPQHF,TGTGCCAGCAGCCAAGATAGGCGGGCTCAGCCCCAGCATTTT
TRBJ1-1,NA,few,TRBV6-4,15,CASSDSAEAYTEAFF,TGTGCCAGCAGTGACTCAGCGGAGGCCTACACTGAAGCTTTCTTT
TRBJ2-3,TRBD2,NA,TRBV5-4,16,CASSLRTGGPADTQYF,TGTGCCAGCAGCTTGAGGACGGGGGGGCCGGCAGATACGCAGTATTTT
TRBJ2-7,NA,NA,TRBV19,15,CASSTRRDFWGEQYF,TGTGCCAGTAGCACCCGCCGGGACTTTTGGGGGGAGCAGTACTTC
TRBJ2-4,TRBD1,many,TRBV7-9,15,CASSRDSLAKNIQYF,TGTGCCAGCAGCCGGGACAGTCTAGCCAAAAACATTCAGTACTTC
TRBJ2-5,TRBD1,NA,TRBV5-6,14,CASSPGTEQETQYF,TGTGCCAGCAGCCCAGGGACAGAACAAGAGACCCAGTACTTC
TRBJ2-7,TRBD2,NA,TRBV10-3,14,CAISDMGGSYEQYF,TGTGCCATCAGTGATATGGGGGGGTCCTACGAGCAGTACTTC
TRBJ2-3,NA,NA,TRBV4-3,16,CASSHGRAVRSDTQYF,TGCGCCAGCAGCCACGGGCGGGCGGTAAGATCAGATACGCAGTATTTT
TRBJ1-2,NA,NA,TRBV14,12,CASSGRSGVFTF,TGTGCCAGCAGCGGTCGCAGCGGGGTGTTCACCTTC
TRBJ1-1,TRBD1,NA,TRBV5-1,17,CASSLGPGTGLGTEAFF,TGCGCCAGCAGCCTGGGTCCCGGGACAGGGCTCGGCACTGAAGCTTTCTTT
TRBJ2-7,NA,NA,TRBV30,13,CAWGQGFRSEQYF,TGTGCCTGGGGCCAGGGATTCCGTTCGGAGCAGTACTTC
TRBJ2-7,TRBD1,once,TRBV11-2,15,CASSDRDSLSYEQYF,TGTGCCAGCAGCGACCGGGACAGCCTCTCCTACGAGCAGTACTTC
TRBJ2-7,TRBD1,NA,TRBV7-2,14,CASSRDRGSYEQYF,TGTGCCAGCAGCAGGGACAGGGGGAGCTACGAGCAGTACTTC
TRBJ1-6,TRBD1,NA,TRBV5-1,15,CASSPGQGVGSPLHF,TGCGCCAGCAGCCCGGGACAGGGGGTCGGTTCACCCCTCCACTTT
TRBJ2-3,NA,NA,TRBV30,14,CAWIRAGDTDTQYF,TGTGCCTGGATTCGGGCAGGGGACACAGATACGCAGTATTTT
TRBJ1-5,NA,NA,TRBV5-1,15,CASSLATGGVQPQHF,TGCGCCAGCAGCTTGGCCACAGGAGGGGTCCAGCCCCAGCATTTT
TRBJ1-2,TRBD1,NA,TRBV4-3,11,CASGTASGYTF,TGCGCCAGCGGGACAGCTTCTGGCTACACCTTC
TRBJ1-2,NA,NA,TRBV7-2,14,CASSLAGASYGYTF,TGTGCCAGCAGCTTAGCCGGAGCCTCCTATGGCTACACCTTC
TRBJ1-4,TRBD1,NA,TRBV27,14,CASSQGTGREKLFF,TGTGCCAGCAGTCAAGGGACAGGGCGTGAAAAACTGTTTTTT